This record concerns one TCR beta chain sequence. Its antigen remains unknown. The sample comes from a study of T cell repertoires in cytomegalovirus infection. Whole-study context: Evidence of both CMV infection and a matching HLA type came from public TCR beta signatures. Study outcomes and limitations: The response measured ex vivo was dominated by TCR beta clonotypes (HLA-C-restricted and CMV-specific).

TCRdb reprocessed the reads via MiXCR and lists one record per CDR3 protein. The sample lists 80,000 to 90,000 distinct CDR3 sequences, 40% to 50% seen once, with 85% to 95% in the top ten. This CDR3 has 15 residues. V lost 5 bases and J 0 bases, leaving 11 bases between the germline ends. Germline V gene data show CDR1 as SGHVS and CDR2 as FQNEAQ. Specimen: CD8+ T cells from cultured PBMCs, collected from culture after CMV antigen stimulation. This sequence joins TRBV7-8 and TRBJ2-1; D tentatively fits TRBD1 or TRBD2 (5 bases each). The sequence was obtained from a human donor in good health (CMV status not recorded). Some clones in this sample may be carry-over from other donors' samples. For the CDR3, the DNA is TGTGCCAGCAGCGAGGGACGTCTCTCCTACAATGAGCAGTTCTTC. Its protein is CASSEGRLSYNEQFF. The whole variable domain, filled in from reference TRBV7-8 and TRBJ2-1, reads GAGVSQSPRYKVAKRGQDVALRCDPISGHVSLFWYQQALGQGPEFLTYFQNEAQLDKSGLPSDRFFAERPEGSVSTLKIQRTQQEDSAVYLCASSEGRLSYNEQFFGPGTRLTVL.